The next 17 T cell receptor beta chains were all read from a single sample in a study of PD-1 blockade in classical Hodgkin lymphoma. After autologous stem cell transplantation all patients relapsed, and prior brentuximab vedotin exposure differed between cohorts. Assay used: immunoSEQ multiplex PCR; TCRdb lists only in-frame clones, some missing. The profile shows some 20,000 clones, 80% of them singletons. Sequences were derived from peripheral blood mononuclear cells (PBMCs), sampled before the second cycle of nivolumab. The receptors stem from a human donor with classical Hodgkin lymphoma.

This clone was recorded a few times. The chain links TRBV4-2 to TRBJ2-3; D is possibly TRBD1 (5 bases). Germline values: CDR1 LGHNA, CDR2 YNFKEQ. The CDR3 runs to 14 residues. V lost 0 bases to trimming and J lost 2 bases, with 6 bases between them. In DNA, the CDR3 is TGTGCCAGCAGCCAAGACAGGGACACAGATACGCAGTATTTT. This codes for CASSQDRDTDTQYF.

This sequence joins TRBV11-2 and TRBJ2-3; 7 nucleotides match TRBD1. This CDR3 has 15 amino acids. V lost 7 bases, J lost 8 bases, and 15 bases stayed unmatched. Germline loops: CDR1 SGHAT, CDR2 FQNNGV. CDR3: CASNNRGSQSGTQYF. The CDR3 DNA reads TGTGCCAGCAACAACAGGGGTTCCCAATCGGGTACGCAGTATTTT.

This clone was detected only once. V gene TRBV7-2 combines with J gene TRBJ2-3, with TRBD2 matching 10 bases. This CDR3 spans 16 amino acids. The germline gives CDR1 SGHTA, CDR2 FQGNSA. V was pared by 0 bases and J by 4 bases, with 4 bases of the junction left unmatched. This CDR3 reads CASSLALAGEADTQYF. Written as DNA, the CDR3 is TGTGCCAGCAGCTTAGCGCTAGCGGGAGAGGCAGATACGCAGTATTTT.

The CDR3 sequence: CASSAQGGEQYF. The CDR3 DNA sequence: TGTGCCAGCAGTGCGCAGGGCGGCGAGCAGTACTTC. V and J are TRBV6-6 and TRBJ2-7; a possible D gene is TRBD1 (5 bases). Germline CDR1 and CDR2: MNHNY and SVGAGI (reference sequence). Trimming left V 5 bases short and J 6 bases short, with 11 bases between. This CDR3 has 12 amino acids.

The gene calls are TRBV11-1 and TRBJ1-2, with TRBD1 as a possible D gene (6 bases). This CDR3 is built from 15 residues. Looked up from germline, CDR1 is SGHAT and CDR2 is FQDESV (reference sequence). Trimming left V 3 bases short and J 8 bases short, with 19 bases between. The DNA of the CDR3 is TGTGCCAGCAGCTTCCCCGAAGAGGGGGTGAACGGCTACACCTTC. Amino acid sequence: CASSFPEEGVNGYTF.

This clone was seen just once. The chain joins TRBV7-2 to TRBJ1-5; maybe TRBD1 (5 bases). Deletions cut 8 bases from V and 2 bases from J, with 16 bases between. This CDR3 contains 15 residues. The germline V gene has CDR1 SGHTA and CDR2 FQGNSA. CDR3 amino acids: CASSPQTRGNQPQHF. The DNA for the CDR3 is TGTGCCAGCTCACCGCAGACCAGGGGCAATCAGCCCCAGCATTTT.

The CDR3 spells CASSYGTGPANYGYTF. The CDR3 DNA reads as TGTGCCAGCAGTTACGGGACAGGGCCAGCTAACTATGGCTACACCTTC. The chain has TRBV6-5 and TRBJ1-2; TRBD1 matches 9 bases. CDR3 size: 16 residues. The trim removed 2 bases at V and 0 bases at J, leaving 4 bases unmatched. Germline loops: CDR1 MNHEY, CDR2 SVGAGI.

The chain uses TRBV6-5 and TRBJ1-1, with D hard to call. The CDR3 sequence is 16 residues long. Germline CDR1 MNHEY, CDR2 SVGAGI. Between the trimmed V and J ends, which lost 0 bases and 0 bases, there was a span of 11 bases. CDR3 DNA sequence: TGTGCCAGCAGTTACTCCTTACTGGGGATGAACACTGAAGCTTTCTTT. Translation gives CASSYSLLGMNTEAFF.

The DNA for the CDR3 is TGTGCCAGCAGTGAATCGAGGGGAACGGGCACCGGGGAGCTGTTTTTT. Translating gives CASSESRGTGTGELFF. V gene TRBV25-1 combines with J gene TRBJ2-2; either TRBD1 or TRBD2 may fit D (5 bases each). The CDR3 is 16 residues long. Per the germline V gene, CDR1 is MGHDK and CDR2 is SYGVNS. V was shortened by 1 base and J by 4 bases, with 13 bases between the two germline ends.

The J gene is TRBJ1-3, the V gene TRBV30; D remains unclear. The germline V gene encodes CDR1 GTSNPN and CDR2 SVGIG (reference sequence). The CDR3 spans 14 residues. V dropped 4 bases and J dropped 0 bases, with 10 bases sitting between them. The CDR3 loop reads CAWMPAGSGNTIYF. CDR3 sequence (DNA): TGTGCCTGGATGCCGGCCGGCTCTGGAAACACCATATATTTT.

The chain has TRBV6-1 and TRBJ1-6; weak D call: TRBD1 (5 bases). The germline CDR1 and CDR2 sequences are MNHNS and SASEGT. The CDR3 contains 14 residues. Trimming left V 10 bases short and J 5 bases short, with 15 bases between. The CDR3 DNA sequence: TGTGCCATCAAGCCTGGGGCCAATAATTCACCCCTCCACTTT. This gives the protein CAIKPGANNSPLHF.

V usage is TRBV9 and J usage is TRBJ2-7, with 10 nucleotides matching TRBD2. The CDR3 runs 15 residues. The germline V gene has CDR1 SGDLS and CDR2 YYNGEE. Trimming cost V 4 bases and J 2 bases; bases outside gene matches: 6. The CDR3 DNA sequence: TGTGCCAGCAGCCACAGGACTAGCGGTCCCTACGAGCAGTACTTC. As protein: CASSHRTSGPYEQYF.

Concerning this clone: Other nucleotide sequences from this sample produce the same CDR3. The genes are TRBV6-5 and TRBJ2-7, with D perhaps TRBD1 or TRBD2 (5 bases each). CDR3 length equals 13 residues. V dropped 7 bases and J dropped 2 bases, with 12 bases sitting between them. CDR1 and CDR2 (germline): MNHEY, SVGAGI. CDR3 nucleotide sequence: TGTGCCAGCACCAGAGGGGTAACCTACGAGCAGTACGTC. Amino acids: CASTRGVTYEQYV.

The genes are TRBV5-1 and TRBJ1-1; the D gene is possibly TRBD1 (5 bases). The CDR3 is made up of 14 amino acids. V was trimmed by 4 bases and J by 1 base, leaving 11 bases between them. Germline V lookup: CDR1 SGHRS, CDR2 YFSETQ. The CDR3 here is CASSRQPSNTEAFF. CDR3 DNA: TGCGCCAGCAGCAGACAGCCGTCGAACACTGAAGCTTTCTTT.

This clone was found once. The CDR3 coding sequence is TGCGCCAGCAGCGGGCAGCGGGAGGGCCGGGCCGATACGCAGTATTTT. This sequence encodes CASSGQREGRADTQYF. This chain uses TRBV5-1 with TRBJ2-3; 10 bases line up with TRBD2. Germline assignment: CDR1 SGHRS and CDR2 YFSETQ. V dropped 4 bases and J dropped 6; count of bases not matched to a gene: 11. The CDR3 totals 16 residues.

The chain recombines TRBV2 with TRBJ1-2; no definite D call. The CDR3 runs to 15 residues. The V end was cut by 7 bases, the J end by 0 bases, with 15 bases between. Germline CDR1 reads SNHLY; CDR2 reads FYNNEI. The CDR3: CASNEQGFPNYGYTF. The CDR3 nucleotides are TGTGCCAGCAACGAGCAAGGGTTCCCTAACTATGGCTACACCTTC.

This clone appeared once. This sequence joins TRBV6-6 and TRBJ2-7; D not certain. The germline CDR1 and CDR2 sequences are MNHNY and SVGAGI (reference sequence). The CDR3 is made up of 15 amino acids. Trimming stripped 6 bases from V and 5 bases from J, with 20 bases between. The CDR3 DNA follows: TGTGCCAGCAGCGCCACCGACATGCCGGGCGACGAGCAGTACTTC. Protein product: CASSATDMPGDEQYF.